The clone carrying this T cell receptor (beta chain) has just one count. The target antigen is unknown. These data are taken from a study of cytotoxic CD8 clonotypes in ibrutinib-treated CLL. Study-level background: Among responders, roughly 24 were partial and 2 complete; after median about 72 months, 14 stayed remitted and some 12 progressed.

Profiled with immunoSEQ multiplex PCR; TCRdb holds only in-frame clones, not every one. Of about 130,000 clones listed, under 90% are singletons. CDR1 is MNHNY and CDR2 is SVGAGI in the germline V gene (reference sequence). The CDR3 is made up of 14 amino acids. V was pared by 2 bases and J by 2 bases, with 8 bases between. Study-level points and caveats: In sustained-remission versus progressing patients, sampling times differed.

This specimen consisted of PBMCs, obtained after 24 months of ibrutinib treatment. The origin of this receptor is a human donor with chronic lymphocytic leukemia. V usage is TRBV6-6 and J usage is TRBJ2-3, with D perhaps matching TRBD1 or TRBD2 (5 bases each). The CDR3 loop is CASSYVGATDTQYF. For the CDR3, the DNA is TGTGCCAGCAGTTACGTCGGGGCCACAGATACGCAGTATTTT.